Listed here are 12 T cell receptor beta chains from one sample, sequenced in a study of T cell responses to AZD1222 COVID-19 vaccine. The repertoire was sequenced with immunoSEQ multiplex PCR; TCRdb's copy has only in-frame clones and lacks some. The sample includes over 150,000 clones, less than 90% of them seen just once. Sequenced here: peripheral blood, sampled on day 0 of MenACWY control vaccination. The receptors were gathered from an adult in good health.

The V and J genes are TRBV10-3 and TRBJ2-5; TRBD1 matches 8 bases. The V and J ends lost 11 bases and 2 bases, in that order; junction bases with no gene match: 7. Germline V gene sequence: CDR1 ENHRY, CDR2 SYGVKD. CDR3 length: 13 amino acids. The CDR3 is CAGHRDRQETQYF. CDR3 bases: TGTGCCGGTCACCGGGACAGGCAAGAGACCCAGTACTTC.

The gene calls are TRBV18 and TRBJ2-5, with unresolved D. This CDR3 comprises 12 residues. Germline assignment: CDR1 KGHSH and CDR2 LQKENI. Trimming took 6 bases from V and 2 from J, leaving 7 bases between them. CDR3 loop: CASSAQQETQYF. CDR3 coding DNA: TGTGCCAGCTCGGCTCAGCAAGAGACCCAGTACTTC.

V usage is TRBV7-2 and J usage is TRBJ1-4; 8 bases line up with TRBD1. Germline lookup yields CDR1 SGHTA and CDR2 FQGNSA. Trimming cost V 4 bases and J 2 bases; bases outside gene matches: 3. The CDR3 length is 15 residues. The CDR3 protein is CASSSDRGTNEKLFF. CDR3 sequence (DNA): TGTGCCAGCAGCTCCGACAGGGGTACTAATGAAAAACTGTTTTTT. Variable domain in full (rest from reference TRBV7-2 and TRBJ1-4): GAGVSQSPSNKVTEKGKDVELRCDPISGHTALYWYRQSLGQGLEFLIYFQGNSAPDKSGLPSDRFSAERTGGSVSTLTIQRTQQEDSAVYLCASSSDRGTNEKLFFGSGTQLSVL.

The CDR3: CASSLVAGDNSPLHF. CDR3 DNA sequence: TGTGCCAGCAGCTTGGTGGCAGGGGATAATTCACCCCTCCACTTT. The J gene is TRBJ1-6, the V gene TRBV5-4; maybe TRBD1 (6 bases). The CDR3 is made up of 15 amino acids. Germline loops: CDR1 SGHNT, CDR2 YYREEE (reference sequence). V gave up 0 bases and J gave up 5 bases, with 9 bases separating them.

V usage is TRBV6-5 and J usage is TRBJ1-6, with no clear D. Germline assignment: CDR1 MNHEY and CDR2 SVGAGI. CDR3 length equals 15 residues. CDR3 coding DNA: TGTCCCTTCTCAGACACCGACAAACTTAATTCACCCCTCCACTTT. Translating it yields CPFSDTDKLNSPLHF.

The chain employs TRBV4-1 and TRBJ2-5; D possibly matches TRBD1 or TRBD2 (6 bases each). The length of the CDR3 is 15 residues. Germline CDR1 MGHRA, CDR2 YSYEKL. Trimming cost V 3 bases and J 5 bases, with 16 bases left between them. The CDR3 sequence is CASSQAGGPLETQYF. For the CDR3, the DNA is TGCGCCAGCAGCCAGGCTGGGGGGCCGCTTGAGACCCAGTACTTC.

Only one count was recorded for this clone. The chain links TRBV5-1 to TRBJ1-1, with D maybe TRBD1 (5 bases). From germline, CDR1 is SGHRS and CDR2 YFSETQ. The CDR3 totals 14 residues. Trimming stripped 4 bases from V and 4 bases from J, with 14 bases between. This CDR3 reads CASSPGIGGTEAFF. The CDR3 coding sequence is TGCGCCAGCAGCCCAGGGATTGGGGGCACTGAAGCTTTCTTT.

The chain combines TRBV19 with TRBJ2-7, with a weak D call TRBD1 (5 bases). The CDR3 sequence is 14 residues long. The germline gives CDR1 LNHDA, CDR2 SQIVND (reference sequence). V shed 3 bases and J shed 5 bases, with 14 bases lying between them. The DNA of the CDR3 is TGTGCCAGTAGTATCTCTGGACATCCCAACGAGCAGTACGTC. Translation gives CASSISGHPNEQYV.

The rearrangement joins TRBV6-6 to TRBJ2-7, with 8 bases that match TRBD2. V gave up 6 bases and J gave up 6 bases; unmatched junction bases: 7. The V gene's germline CDR1 is MNHNY and CDR2 SVGAGI (reference sequence). This CDR3 has 13 residues. The CDR3 nucleotides read TGTGCCAGCAGCCTCCTACGGGGGGGCGAGCAGTACGTC. Its protein is CASSLLRGGEQYV.

This clone was counted a few times. The same CDR3 also results from other DNA sequences found in this sample. The chain uses TRBV28 and TRBJ1-6; no firm D call. CDR3 length: 14 amino acids. CDR1 is MDHEN, CDR2 SYDVKM, per germline. Trimming removed 4 bases from V and 7 bases from J, with 11 bases in between. CDR3 loop: CASSSGAGNSPLHF. The CDR3 DNA reads TGTGCCAGCAGTTCGGGTGCTGGGAATTCACCCCTCCACTTT.

This clone turned up a few times. The J gene is TRBJ2-1, the V gene TRBV24-1; no definite D call. With 6 bases removed from V and 8 bases from J, the gap between germline ends came to 4 bases. This CDR3 spans 10 amino acids. CDR1 is KGHDR, CDR2 SFDVKD, per germline. This CDR3 is CATSSDEQFF. The CDR3 DNA sequence: TGTGCCACCAGTTCAGATGAGCAGTTCTTC.

This clone was counted a single time. The rearrangement uses TRBV7-2 and TRBJ1-3; the D gene is possibly TRBD1 (6 bases). The CDR3 contains 14 residues. Germline CDR1 reads SGHTA; CDR2 reads FQGNSA. V was clipped by 2 bases and J by 8 bases, with 13 bases between them. CDR3 sequence reads: CASSLRVRGDTIYF. Here the CDR3 DNA reads TGTGCCAGCAGCTTACGGGTTAGGGGGGACACCATATATTTT.